The rows below give T cell receptor beta chains drawn from one sample of a study of cytomegalovirus exposure and HLA in healthy donors. This table comes from immunoSEQ multiplex PCR, and its TCRdb copy is limited to in-frame clones, with some not included. Of 90,000 to 110,000 clones in the sample, about 80% were seen once. The sequencing input was PBMCs. All receptors derive from a woman aged 50 to 60 in good health and CMV-seropositive. CDR3s leave out the opening cysteine and the closing phenylalanine or tryptophan. Each record gives: V gene, J gene, CDR3 protein.

v_call: TRBV2; j_call: TRBJ1-5; cdr3_aa: ASRGDREGQPQH
v_call: TRBV6-5; j_call: TRBJ1-6; cdr3_aa: ASKDRVNSPLH
v_call: TRBV7-2; j_call: TRBJ2-2; cdr3_aa: ASSESRGRTGELF
v_call: TRBV9; j_call: TRBJ2-1; cdr3_aa: ASSPGQAQNEQF
v_call: TRBV6-5; j_call: TRBJ2-2; cdr3_aa: ASSRPSTGELF
v_call: TRBV7-2; j_call: TRBJ2-7; cdr3_aa: ASSLNGGKSYEQY
v_call: TRBV6-5; j_call: TRBJ2-1; cdr3_aa: ASRDRQGVYNEQF
v_call: TRBV19; j_call: TRBJ1-1; cdr3_aa: ASSIRVTNTEAF
v_call: TRBV7-6; j_call: TRBJ2-2; cdr3_aa: ASRGRGTSGELF
v_call: TRBV5-1; j_call: TRBJ2-1; cdr3_aa: ASSLATSGGPYNEQF
v_call: TRBV2; j_call: TRBJ1-1; cdr3_aa: ASSPQGSEAF
v_call: TRBV6-5; j_call: TRBJ1-5; cdr3_aa: ASSQRQGTQPQH
v_call: TRBV14; j_call: TRBJ2-7; cdr3_aa: ASSQGAGVDEQY
v_call: TRBV27; j_call: TRBJ1-1; cdr3_aa: ASSSSGVVGEAF
v_call: TRBV9; j_call: TRBJ2-2; cdr3_aa: ASRPGTSGANTGELF
v_call: TRBV2; j_call: TRBJ2-7; cdr3_aa: ASIYSGTSSSYEQY
v_call: TRBV5-8; j_call: TRBJ2-7; cdr3_aa: ASSLGDAVYEQY
v_call: TRBV7-2; j_call: TRBJ2-5; cdr3_aa: ASSSGGGEETQY
v_call: TRBV4-2; j_call: TRBJ2-7; cdr3_aa: ASSQDRGSYEQY
v_call: TRBV5-6; j_call: TRBJ1-2; cdr3_aa: ASRPQGMDRGYT
v_call: TRBV6-5; j_call: TRBJ2-3; cdr3_aa: ASSYGSDTQY
v_call: TRBV29-1; j_call: TRBJ2-7; cdr3_aa: SVDLGQGGEQY
v_call: TRBV7-9; j_call: TRBJ1-4; cdr3_aa: ASSLRGSGEKLF
v_call: TRBV7-2; j_call: TRBJ1-3; cdr3_aa: ASSPTGANSGNTIY
v_call: TRBV5-6; j_call: TRBJ2-1; cdr3_aa: ASTWGTSAGNEQF
v_call: TRBV7-9; j_call: TRBJ1-5; cdr3_aa: ASSLTGDSNQPQH
v_call: TRBV19; j_call: TRBJ1-4; cdr3_aa: ASSPDRGSEKLF
v_call: TRBV5-4; j_call: TRBJ2-7; cdr3_aa: ASSPERTYEQY
v_call: TRBV5-1; j_call: -; cdr3_aa: ASRASDRYEQY
v_call: TRBV7-9; j_call: TRBJ1-5; cdr3_aa: SSSPPGQGIGPQH
v_call: TRBV7-2; j_call: TRBJ2-5; cdr3_aa: ASSLYRGLGETQY
v_call: TRBV19; j_call: TRBJ2-5; cdr3_aa: ASSTFGTQETQY
v_call: TRBV5-4; j_call: TRBJ1-1; cdr3_aa: ATRQRGGARAF
v_call: TRBV29-1; j_call: TRBJ2-7; cdr3_aa: SVVLAGISYEQY
v_call: TRBV5-4; j_call: TRBJ2-7; cdr3_aa: ASSLGSGTFYEQY
v_call: TRBV19; j_call: TRBJ1-1; cdr3_aa: ASSIEGTRDTEAF
v_call: TRBV5-6; j_call: TRBJ1-1; cdr3_aa: ASSLTDTEAF
v_call: TRBV5-5; j_call: TRBJ1-1; cdr3_aa: ASSIPTGGAAEAF
v_call: TRBV6-5; j_call: TRBJ2-2; cdr3_aa: ASSYGSGTGTGELF
v_call: TRBV27; j_call: TRBJ2-7; cdr3_aa: ASRGLFYEQY
v_call: TRBV15; j_call: TRBJ1-5; cdr3_aa: ATSRDLIQPQH
v_call: TRBV12-1; j_call: TRBJ2-1; cdr3_aa: ATIPGGPQF
v_call: TRBV7-2; j_call: TRBJ2-1; cdr3_aa: ASSSAHGTSIF